The 8 T cell receptor beta chains below all came from one sample that was sequenced in a study of blood T cell repertoires in COVID-19. TCRdb's table, derived via immunoSEQ multiplex PCR, lists solely in-frame clones and lacks some. The profile shows a few hundred thousand clones, approximately 89% of them singletons. The material sequenced was PBMCs or T cells enriched from blood (not recorded which). The receptor set was obtained from a young man who had recovered from COVID-19.

V and J are TRBV19 and TRBJ1-1; D is unclear. V lost 1 base to trimming and J lost 6 bases, with 3 bases between them. The CDR3 totals 11 residues. CDR1 is LNHDA and CDR2 is SQIVND in the germline V gene (reference sequence). The CDR3 region has the DNA TGTGCCAGTAGTATAGGGCCTGAAGCTTTCTTT. Its protein product is CASSIGPEAFF.

The chain employs TRBV14 and TRBJ1-6, with a possible D match to TRBD1 (6 bases). The CDR3 totals 15 residues. Germline V lookup: CDR1 SGHDN, CDR2 FVKESK. V lost 4 bases and J lost 7, with 14 bases in between. This CDR3 reads CASSLGGQGNSPLHF. CDR3 nucleotides: TGTGCCAGCAGCCTGGGGGGGCAGGGGAATTCACCCCTCCACTTT.

This clone was counted at least ten times. The chain combines TRBV7-9 with TRBJ1-1, with TRBD1 as a possible D gene (5 bases). The V end was cut by 4 bases, the J end by 1 base, with 10 bases between. Germline-derived CDR1 and CDR2 are SEHNR and FQNEAQ (reference sequence). The length of the CDR3 is 14 residues. This chain's CDR3 is CASSSQGGNTEAFF. Here the CDR3 DNA reads TGTGCCAGCAGCTCCCAGGGCGGGAACACTGAAGCTTTCTTT.

This rearrangement joins TRBV7-2 to TRBJ1-6; 11 nucleotides match TRBD1. The CDR3 totals 15 residues. V lost 5 bases to trimming and J lost 8 bases; unmatched junction nucleotides: 5. Germline CDR1 and CDR2: SGHTA and FQGNSA. The CDR3 sequence: CASSEGQGEHSPLHF. DNA for the CDR3: TGTGCCAGCAGCGAGGGACAGGGGGAACATTCACCCCTCCACTTT.

The CDR3 reads CASIGTDEAFF. DNA of the CDR3: TGTGCCAGCATCGGGACAGATGAAGCTTTCTTT. This chain links TRBV12-3 or TRBV12-4 with TRBJ1-1; 7 bases align to TRBD1. After removal of 7 bases from V and 7 bases from J, the junction contained 3 bases not matched to a gene. This CDR3 comprises 11 residues.

This chain joins TRBV5-5 and TRBJ1-2, with 10 bases identical to TRBD1. Unmatched junction bases numbered 8, after V lost 4 bases and J lost 8 bases. The CDR3 loop spans 14 amino acids. Germline CDR1 SGHKS, CDR2 YYEKEE (reference sequence). The CDR3 is CASSVPGQGKGYTF. The CDR3 region has the DNA TGTGCCAGCAGCGTACCGGGACAGGGGAAGGGCTACACCTTC.

This clone was seen only once. The chain joins TRBV9 to TRBJ1-1, with TRBD1 as a possible D gene (6 bases). Trimming removed 3 bases from V and 2 bases from J, with 17 bases in between. The length of the CDR3 is 16 residues. Germline V gene lookup returns CDR1 SGDLS and CDR2 YYNGEE. This CDR3 is CASSANSGEGNTEAFF. The CDR3 nucleotides read TGTGCCAGCAGCGCTAACTCAGGGGAGGGCAACACTGAAGCTTTCTTT.

This chain connects TRBV5-1 to TRBJ2-2, with 9 bases identical to TRBD1. Germline-derived CDR1 and CDR2 are SGHRS and YFSETQ. This CDR3 region has 15 residues. Germline trimming cut 4 bases from V and 5 bases from J; bases unmatched to any gene: 6. The CDR3 DNA sequence: TGCGCCAGCAGCCCCGGACAGGGGCGGACCGGGGAGCTGTTTTTT. Its protein product is CASSPGQGRTGELFF.